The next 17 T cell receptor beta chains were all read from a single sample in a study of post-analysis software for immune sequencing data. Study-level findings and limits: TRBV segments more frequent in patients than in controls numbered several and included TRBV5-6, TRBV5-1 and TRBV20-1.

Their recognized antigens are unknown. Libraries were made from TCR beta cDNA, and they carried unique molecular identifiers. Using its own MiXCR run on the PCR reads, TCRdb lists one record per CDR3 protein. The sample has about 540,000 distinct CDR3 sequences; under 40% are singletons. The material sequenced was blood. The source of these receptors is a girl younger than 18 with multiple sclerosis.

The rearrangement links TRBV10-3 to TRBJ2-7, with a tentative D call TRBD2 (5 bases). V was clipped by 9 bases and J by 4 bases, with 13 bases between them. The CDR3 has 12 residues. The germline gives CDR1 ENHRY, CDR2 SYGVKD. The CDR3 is CAIKCPGYEQYF. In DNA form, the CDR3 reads TGTGCCATAAAATGTCCGGGGTACGAGCAGTACTTC.

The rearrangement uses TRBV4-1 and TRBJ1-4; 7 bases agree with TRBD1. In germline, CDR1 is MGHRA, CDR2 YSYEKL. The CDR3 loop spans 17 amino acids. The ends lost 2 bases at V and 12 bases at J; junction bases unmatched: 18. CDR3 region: CASSQINRQGLYGELFF. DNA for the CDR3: TGCGCCAGCAGCCAAATAAATCGACAGGGCCTGTATGGGGAACTGTTTTTT.

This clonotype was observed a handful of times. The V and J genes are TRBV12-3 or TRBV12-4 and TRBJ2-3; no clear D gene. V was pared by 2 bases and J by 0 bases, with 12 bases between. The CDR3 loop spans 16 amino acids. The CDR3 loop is CASSLKQNLSTDTQYF. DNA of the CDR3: TGTGCCAGCAGTTTAAAACAGAACCTTAGCACAGATACGCAGTATTTT.

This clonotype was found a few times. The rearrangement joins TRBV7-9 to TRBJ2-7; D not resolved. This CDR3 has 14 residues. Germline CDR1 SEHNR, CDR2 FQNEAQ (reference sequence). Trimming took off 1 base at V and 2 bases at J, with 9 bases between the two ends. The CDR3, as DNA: TGTGCCAGCAGCTTAGTACCTACTCCCTACGAGCAGTACTTC. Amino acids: CASSLVPTPYEQYF.

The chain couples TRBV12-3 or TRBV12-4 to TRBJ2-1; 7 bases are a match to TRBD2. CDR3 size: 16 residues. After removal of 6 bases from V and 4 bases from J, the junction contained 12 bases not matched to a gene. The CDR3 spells CASRSRGGPLYNEQFF. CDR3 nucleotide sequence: TGTGCCAGCAGGTCCCGGGGAGGGCCGCTGTACAATGAGCAGTTCTTC.

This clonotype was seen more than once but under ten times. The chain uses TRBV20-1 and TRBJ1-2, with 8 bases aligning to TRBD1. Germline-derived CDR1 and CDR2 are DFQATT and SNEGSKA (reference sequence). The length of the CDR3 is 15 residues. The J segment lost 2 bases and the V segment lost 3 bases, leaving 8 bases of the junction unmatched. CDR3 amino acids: CSASVGTGLNYGYTF. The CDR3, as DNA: TGCAGTGCTAGTGTAGGGACAGGATTAAACTATGGCTACACCTTC.

CDR3 nucleotide sequence: TGTGCCACCAGTGATTGGGGGAGGGAGACCCAGTACTTC. Translating it yields CATSDWGRETQYF. This rearrangement joins TRBV24-1 to TRBJ2-5, with a tentative D call TRBD2 (6 bases). The CDR3 is 13 amino acids. The V end lost 2 bases, the J end lost 5 bases, and 8 bases lay between the germline ends. Per germline, CDR1 KGHDR and CDR2 SFDVKD.

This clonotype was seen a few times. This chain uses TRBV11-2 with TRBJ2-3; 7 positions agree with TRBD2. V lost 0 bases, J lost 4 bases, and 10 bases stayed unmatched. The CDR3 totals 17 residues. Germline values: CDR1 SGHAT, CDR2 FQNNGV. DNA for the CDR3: TGTGCCAGCAGCTTAGATCTAGCGGACGACCCACCAGATACGCAGTATTTT. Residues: CASSLDLADDPPDTQYF.

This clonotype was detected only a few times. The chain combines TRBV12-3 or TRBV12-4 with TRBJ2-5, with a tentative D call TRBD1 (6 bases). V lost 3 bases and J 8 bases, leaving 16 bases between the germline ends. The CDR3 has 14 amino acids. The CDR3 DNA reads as TGTGCCAGCAGTTTTTACTCGGACAGTATAACCCAGTACTTC. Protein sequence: CASSFYSDSITQYF.

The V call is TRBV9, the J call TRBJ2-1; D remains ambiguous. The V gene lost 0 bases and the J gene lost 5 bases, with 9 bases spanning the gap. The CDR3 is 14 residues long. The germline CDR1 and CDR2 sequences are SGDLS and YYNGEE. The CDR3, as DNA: TGTGCCAGCAGCGTAGACCCCCAAAACAATGAGCAGTTCTTC. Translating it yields CASSVDPQNNEQFF.

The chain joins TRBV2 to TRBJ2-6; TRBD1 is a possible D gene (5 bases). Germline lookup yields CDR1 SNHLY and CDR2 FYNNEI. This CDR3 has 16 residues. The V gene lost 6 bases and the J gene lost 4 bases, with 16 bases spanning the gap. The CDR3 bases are TGTGCCAGCAGAGGGGATCTAGAGGCGGGGGCCAACGTCCTGACTTTC. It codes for CASRGDLEAGANVLTF. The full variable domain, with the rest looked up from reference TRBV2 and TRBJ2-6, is EPEVTQTPSHQVTQMGQEVILRCVPISNHLYFYWYRQILGQKVEFLVSFYNNEISEKSEIFDDQFSVERPDGSNFTLKIRSTKLEDSAMYFCASRGDLEAGANVLTFGAGSRLTVL.

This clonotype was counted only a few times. As DNA, the CDR3 is TGTGCCAGCAGCTTAAACGAGAACTATGGCTACACCTTC. Translated, it gives CASSLNENYGYTF. This chain links TRBV7-9 with TRBJ1-2; D unclear. V lost 2 bases and J lost 2, with 6 bases in between. CDR3 length: 13 residues. CDR1 is SEHNR, CDR2 FQNEAQ, per germline (reference sequence).

The DNA for the CDR3 is TGTGCCACCTCCAACAGTGCAACTAATGAAAAACTGTTTTTT. Amino acids: CATSNSATNEKLFF. V gene TRBV24-1 combines with J gene TRBJ1-4; D is uncertain. CDR1 KGHDR and CDR2 SFDVKD come from the germline V gene. The V end lost 9 bases, the J end lost 0 bases, and 10 bases lay between the germline ends. CDR3 size: 14 residues.

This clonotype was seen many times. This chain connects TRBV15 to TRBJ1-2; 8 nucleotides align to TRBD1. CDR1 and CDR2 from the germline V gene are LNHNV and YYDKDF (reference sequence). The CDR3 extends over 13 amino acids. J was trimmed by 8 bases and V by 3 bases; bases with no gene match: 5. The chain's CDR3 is CATSSRTGTGYTF. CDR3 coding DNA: TGTGCCACCAGCAGTCGGACAGGGACCGGCTACACCTTC.

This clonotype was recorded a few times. CDR3 DNA sequence: TGTGCCAGCAACGAAGCGGACTCCTACAATGAGCAGTTCTTC. It yields the protein CASNEADSYNEQFF. The chain recombines TRBV12-3 or TRBV12-4 with TRBJ2-1; tentative D call: TRBD2 (5 bases). The CDR3 contains 14 residues. Between the trimmed V and J ends, which lost 7 bases and 0 bases, there was a span of 10 bases.

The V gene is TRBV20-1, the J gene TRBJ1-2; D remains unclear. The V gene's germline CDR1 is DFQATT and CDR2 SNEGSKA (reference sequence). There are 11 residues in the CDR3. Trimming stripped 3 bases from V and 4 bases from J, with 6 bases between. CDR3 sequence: CSASFGYGYTF. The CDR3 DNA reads TGCAGTGCTAGCTTCGGCTATGGCTACACCTTC.

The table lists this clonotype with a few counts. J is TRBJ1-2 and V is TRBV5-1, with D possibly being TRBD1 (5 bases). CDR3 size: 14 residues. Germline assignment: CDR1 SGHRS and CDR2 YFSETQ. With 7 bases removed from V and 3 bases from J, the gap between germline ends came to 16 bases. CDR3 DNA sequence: TGCGCCAGCTCCACCCAGGGAGGGGACTATGGCTACACCTTC. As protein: CASSTQGGDYGYTF. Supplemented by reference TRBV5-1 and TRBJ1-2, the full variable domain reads KAGVTQTPRYLIKTRGQQVTLSCSPISGHRSVSWYQQTPGQGLQFLFEYFSETQRNKGNFPGRFSGRQFSNSRSEMNVSTLELGDSALYLCASSTQGGDYGYTFGSGTRLTVV.